This TCR beta chain comes out of a study of T cells in Graves' hyperthyroidism and ophthalmopathy. This clonotype was detected many times. The antigen remains undetermined. Patients showing uncontrolled infection, other autoimmune disease, pregnancy or lactation were ineligible. Study findings and constraints: Among thyroid clonotypes expanded above 0.001, most also appeared in blood.

It was RNA transcripts that yielded the amplified TCR beta CDR3 regions. Researchers ran a first-round RT-PCR on the TCR CDR3 using the HTBI primer set. Each CDR3 protein gets one entry after TCRdb re-called the multiplex PCR reads with MiXCR. This table holds some 500,000 distinct CDR3 sequences, roughly 14% found once. The V gene lost 7 bases and the J gene lost 1 base, with 16 bases spanning the gap. Germline assignment: CDR1 SGHTA and CDR2 FQGNSA. This CDR3 region has 15 residues. This chain joins TRBV7-2 and TRBJ1-1; TRBD1 might be the D (6 bases). The source of this sequence is a woman between 18 and 29 years old with Graves' hyperthyroidism. Sequencing was carried out using blood. CDR3 region: CASILGGAGNTEAFF. In DNA, the CDR3 is TGTGCCAGCATCCTGGGGGGGGCCGGGAACACTGAAGCTTTCTTT. The full variable domain, with the rest looked up from reference TRBV7-2 and TRBJ1-1, is GAGVSQSPSNKVTEKGKDVELRCDPISGHTALYWYRQSLGQGLEFLIYFQGNSAPDKSGLPSDRFSAERTGGSVSTLTIQRTQQEDSAVYLCASILGGAGNTEAFFGQGTRLTVV.